This T cell receptor (beta chain) appears in the sequencing data of a study of blood T cell repertoires in COVID-19. Overall study context: Samples representing acute and convalescent COVID-19 were sourced from the United States, Italy and Spain. PBMCs, B-cell-depleted T cells, or T cells provided the cDNA or gDNA that made up the material.

After removal of 3 bases from V and 10 bases from J, the junction contained 6 bases not matched to a gene. This CDR3 has 13 residues. Germline CDR1 SEHNR, CDR2 FQNEAQ (reference sequence). The repertoire was sequenced with immunoSEQ multiplex PCR; TCRdb's copy has only in-frame clones and lacks some. The sample lists about 51,000 clones; roughly 90% were seen once. This sequence originates from a man between 60 and 75 years old with acute or convalescent COVID-19. The chain joins TRBV7-9 to TRBJ1-5; 7 bases are shared with TRBD1. Specimen: peripheral blood. As DNA, the CDR3 is TGTGCCAGCAGCTTGGGGACAGTCCACCCCCAGCATTTT. Its translation: CASSLGTVHPQHF.